This T cell receptor beta chain originates from a study of CD8 T cells in Susac syndrome. Random hexamers served to reverse transcribe roughly 0.5 to 1 ug RNA. Across 54 Vbeta and 13 Jbeta, immunoSEQ multiplex PCR amplified TCR beta CDR3. TCRdb re-called the immunoSEQ multiplex PCR reads through MiXCR, storing one row per CDR3 protein. This table has approximately 170,000 distinct CDR3 sequences, approximately 93% appearing once. This CDR3 has 16 amino acids. V gave up 0 bases and J gave up 2 bases; unmatched junction bases: 3. CDR1 SGHRS and CDR2 YFSETQ come from the germline V gene. Patients with stable or active relapsing-remitting disease, all of them treatment-naive, made up the multiple sclerosis controls.

The TCR originated in a human donor with multiple sclerosis. The gene calls are TRBV5-1 and TRBJ2-2; 8 bases agree with TRBD1. The specimen was CD4+ T cells from PBMCs. The CDR3 loop reads CASSLASGGNTGELFF. The CDR3 DNA reads as TGCGCCAGCAGCTTGGCTTCAGGGGGCAACACCGGGGAGCTGTTTTTT.